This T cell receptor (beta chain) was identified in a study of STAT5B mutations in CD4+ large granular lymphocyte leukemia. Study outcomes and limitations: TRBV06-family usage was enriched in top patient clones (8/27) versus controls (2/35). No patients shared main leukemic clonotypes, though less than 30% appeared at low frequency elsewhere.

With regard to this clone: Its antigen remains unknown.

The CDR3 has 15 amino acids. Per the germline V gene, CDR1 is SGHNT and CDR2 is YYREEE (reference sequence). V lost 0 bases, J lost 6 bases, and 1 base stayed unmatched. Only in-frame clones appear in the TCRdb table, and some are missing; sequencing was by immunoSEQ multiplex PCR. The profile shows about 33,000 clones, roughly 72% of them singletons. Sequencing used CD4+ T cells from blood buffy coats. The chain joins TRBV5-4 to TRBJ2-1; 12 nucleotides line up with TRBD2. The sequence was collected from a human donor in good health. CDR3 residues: CASSLASGRVNEQFF. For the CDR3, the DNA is TGTGCCAGCAGCTTGGCTAGCGGGAGGGTCAATGAGCAGTTCTTC.